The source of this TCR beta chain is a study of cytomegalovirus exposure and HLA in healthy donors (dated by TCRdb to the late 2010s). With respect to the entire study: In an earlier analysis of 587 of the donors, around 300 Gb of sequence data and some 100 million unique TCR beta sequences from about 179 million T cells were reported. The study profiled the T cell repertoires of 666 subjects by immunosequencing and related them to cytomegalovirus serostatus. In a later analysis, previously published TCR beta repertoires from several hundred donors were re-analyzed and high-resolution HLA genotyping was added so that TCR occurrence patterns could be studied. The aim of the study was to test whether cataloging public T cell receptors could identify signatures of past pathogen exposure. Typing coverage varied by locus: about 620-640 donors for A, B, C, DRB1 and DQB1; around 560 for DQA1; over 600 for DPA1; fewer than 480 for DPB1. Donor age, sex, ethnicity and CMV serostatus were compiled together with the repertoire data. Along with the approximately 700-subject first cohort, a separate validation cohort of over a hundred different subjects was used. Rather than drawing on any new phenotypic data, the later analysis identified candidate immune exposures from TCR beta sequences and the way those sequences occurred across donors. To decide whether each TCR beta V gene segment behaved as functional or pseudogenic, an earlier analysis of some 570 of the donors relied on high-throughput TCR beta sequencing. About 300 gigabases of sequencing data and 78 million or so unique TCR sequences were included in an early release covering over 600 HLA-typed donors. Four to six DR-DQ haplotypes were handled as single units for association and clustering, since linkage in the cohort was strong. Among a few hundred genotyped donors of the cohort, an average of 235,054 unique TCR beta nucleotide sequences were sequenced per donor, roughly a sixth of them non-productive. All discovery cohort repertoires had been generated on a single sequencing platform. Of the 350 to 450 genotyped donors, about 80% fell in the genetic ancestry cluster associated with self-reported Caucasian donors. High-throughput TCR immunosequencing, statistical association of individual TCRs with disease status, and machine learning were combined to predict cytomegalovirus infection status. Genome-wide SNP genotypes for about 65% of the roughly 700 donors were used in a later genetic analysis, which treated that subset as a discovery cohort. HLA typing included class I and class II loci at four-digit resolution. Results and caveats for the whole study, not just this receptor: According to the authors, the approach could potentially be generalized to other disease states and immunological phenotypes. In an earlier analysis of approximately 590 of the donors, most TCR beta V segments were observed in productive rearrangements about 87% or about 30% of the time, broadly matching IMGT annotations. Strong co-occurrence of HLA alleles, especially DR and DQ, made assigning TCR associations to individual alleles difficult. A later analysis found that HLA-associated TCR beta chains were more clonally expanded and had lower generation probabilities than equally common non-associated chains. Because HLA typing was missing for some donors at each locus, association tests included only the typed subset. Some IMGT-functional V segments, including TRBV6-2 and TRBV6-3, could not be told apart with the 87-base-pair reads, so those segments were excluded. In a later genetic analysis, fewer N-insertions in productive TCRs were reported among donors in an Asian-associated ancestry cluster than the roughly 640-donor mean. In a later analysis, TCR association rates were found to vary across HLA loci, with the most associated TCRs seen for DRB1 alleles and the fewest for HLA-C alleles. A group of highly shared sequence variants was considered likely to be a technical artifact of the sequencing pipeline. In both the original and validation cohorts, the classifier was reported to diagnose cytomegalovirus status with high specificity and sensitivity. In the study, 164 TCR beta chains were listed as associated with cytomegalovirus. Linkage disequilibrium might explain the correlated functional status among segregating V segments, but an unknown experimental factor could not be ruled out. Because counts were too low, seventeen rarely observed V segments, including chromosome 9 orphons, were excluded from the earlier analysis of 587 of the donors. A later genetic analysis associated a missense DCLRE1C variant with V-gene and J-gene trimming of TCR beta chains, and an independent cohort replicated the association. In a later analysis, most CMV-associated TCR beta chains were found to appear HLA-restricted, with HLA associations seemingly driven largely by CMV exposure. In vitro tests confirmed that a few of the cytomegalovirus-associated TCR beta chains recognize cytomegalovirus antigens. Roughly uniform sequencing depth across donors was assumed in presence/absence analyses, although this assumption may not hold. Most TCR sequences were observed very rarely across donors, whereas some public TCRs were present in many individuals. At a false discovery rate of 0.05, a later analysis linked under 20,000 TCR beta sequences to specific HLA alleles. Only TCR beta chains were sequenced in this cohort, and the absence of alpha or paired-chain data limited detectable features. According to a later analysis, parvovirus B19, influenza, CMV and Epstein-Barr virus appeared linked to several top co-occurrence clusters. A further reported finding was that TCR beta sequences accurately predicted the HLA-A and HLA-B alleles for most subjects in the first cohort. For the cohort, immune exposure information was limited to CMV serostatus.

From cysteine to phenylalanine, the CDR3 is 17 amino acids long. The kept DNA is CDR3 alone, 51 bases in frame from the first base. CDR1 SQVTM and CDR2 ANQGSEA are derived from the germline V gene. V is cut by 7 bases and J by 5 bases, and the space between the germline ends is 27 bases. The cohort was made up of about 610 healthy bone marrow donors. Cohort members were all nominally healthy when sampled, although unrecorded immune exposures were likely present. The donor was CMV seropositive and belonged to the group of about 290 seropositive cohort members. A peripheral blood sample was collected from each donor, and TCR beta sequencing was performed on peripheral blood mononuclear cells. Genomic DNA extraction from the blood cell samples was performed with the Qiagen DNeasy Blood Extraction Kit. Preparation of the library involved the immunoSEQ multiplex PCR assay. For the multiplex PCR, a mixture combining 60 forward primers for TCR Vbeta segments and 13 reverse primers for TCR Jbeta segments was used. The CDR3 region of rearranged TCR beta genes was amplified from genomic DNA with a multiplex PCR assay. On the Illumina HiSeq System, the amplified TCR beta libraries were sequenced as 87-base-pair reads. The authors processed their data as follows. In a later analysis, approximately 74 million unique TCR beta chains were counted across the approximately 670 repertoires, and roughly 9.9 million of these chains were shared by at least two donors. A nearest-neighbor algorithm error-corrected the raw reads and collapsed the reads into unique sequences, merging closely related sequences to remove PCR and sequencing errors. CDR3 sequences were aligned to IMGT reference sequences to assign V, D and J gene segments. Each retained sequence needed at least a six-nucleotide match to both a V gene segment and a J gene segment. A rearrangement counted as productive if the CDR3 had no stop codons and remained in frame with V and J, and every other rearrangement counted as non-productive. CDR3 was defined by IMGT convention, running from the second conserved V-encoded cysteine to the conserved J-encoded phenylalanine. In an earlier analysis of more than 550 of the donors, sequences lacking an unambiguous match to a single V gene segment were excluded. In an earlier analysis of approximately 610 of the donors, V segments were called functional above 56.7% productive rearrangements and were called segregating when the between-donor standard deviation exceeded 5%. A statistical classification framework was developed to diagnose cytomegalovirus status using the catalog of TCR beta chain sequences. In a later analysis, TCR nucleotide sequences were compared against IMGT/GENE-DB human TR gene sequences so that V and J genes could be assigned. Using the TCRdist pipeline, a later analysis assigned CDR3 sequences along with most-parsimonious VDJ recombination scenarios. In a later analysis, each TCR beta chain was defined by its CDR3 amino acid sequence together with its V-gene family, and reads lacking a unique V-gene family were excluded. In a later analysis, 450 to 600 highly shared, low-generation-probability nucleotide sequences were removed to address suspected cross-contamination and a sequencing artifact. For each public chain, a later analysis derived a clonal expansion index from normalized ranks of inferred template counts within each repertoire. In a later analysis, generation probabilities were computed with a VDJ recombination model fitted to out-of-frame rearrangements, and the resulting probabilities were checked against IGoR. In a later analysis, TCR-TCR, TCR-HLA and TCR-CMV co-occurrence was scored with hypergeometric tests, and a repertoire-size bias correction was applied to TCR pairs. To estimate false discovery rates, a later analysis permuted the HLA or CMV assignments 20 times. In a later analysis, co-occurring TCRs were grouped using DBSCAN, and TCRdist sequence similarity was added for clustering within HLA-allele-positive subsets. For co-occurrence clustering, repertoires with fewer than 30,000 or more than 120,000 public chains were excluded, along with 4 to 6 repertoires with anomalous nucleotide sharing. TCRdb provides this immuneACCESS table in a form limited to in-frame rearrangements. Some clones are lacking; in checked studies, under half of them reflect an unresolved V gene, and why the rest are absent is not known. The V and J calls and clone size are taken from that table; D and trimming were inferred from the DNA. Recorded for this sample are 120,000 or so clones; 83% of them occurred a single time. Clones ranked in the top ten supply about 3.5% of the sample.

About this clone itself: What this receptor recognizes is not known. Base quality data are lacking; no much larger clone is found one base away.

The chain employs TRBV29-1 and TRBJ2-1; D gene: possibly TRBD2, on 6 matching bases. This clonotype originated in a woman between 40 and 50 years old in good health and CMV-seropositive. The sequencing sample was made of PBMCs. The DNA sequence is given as TGCAGCGCCGGAAAATGGATGGGGGGAGGCCTGAACAATGAGCAGTTCTTC. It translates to CSAGKWMGGGLNNEQFF.